This entry features one TCR beta chain sequence. Its antigen has not been determined. No much larger clone is present one base from it, and per-base qualities are unavailable. Counted from cysteine to phenylalanine, this CDR3 has 12 amino acids. The retained sequence is limited to the CDR3, 36 bases, with the frame set at the first base. V loses 2 bases of germline sequence and J loses 8 bases, and the interval between the two ends is 7 bases. CDR1 and CDR2 are drawn from the germline V gene: MDHEN, SYDVKM. The source of the sample is a study of somatic mutations in cytotoxic T cells in rheumatoid arthritis (dated by TCRdb to 2016 to 2017). The study in broad terms: Right after diagnosis and prior to the start of any treatment, 30 to 35 ml EDTA of peripheral blood was drawn from patients. A FACSAria II or Sony SH800 was used to flow-sort some V beta antibody-stained T-cell populations at nearly 100% purity, and TCRB sequencing was also done on sorted V beta1+ cells. In newly diagnosed rheumatoid arthritis without treatment, the study examined if expanded CD8+ T-cell clones harbor somatic mutations, relying on TCRB deep sequencing to characterize clonality. TCRB deep sequencing covered roughly 60 patients with rheumatoid arthritis along with about 20 healthy controls. Median age was essentially the same in the patient group and the control group.

Overall study outcomes, separate from this receptor: The slight underrepresentation of TRBV07 in patients was not corrected for multiple comparisons. The largest CD8+ clone made up more than 20% of CD8+ cells in 8 of 65 patients, and blood and synovial fluid shared several identical CD8+ TCRB sequences. The expanded CD8+ clones had unknown antigen targets, and not appearing in virus-specific databases did not rule out that they were virus-specific. Healthy controls showed no age-related increase in CD8+ clonality, whereas patients did (Spearman r ~ 0.49). CD8+ T-cell clonality in rheumatoid arthritis patients was not significantly different from that in age-matched healthy controls.

Genomic DNA underwent TCRB CDR3 sequencing using the immunoSEQ assay. The published analysis was carried out like this. Published virus-specific TCRB sequences were compared with patient CD8+ clones larger than 1%, and only a few matches were found. Nothing other than productive TCRB rearrangements was included in the analyses. Clonality was calculated as a Shannon entropy-based productive clonality index, and a clone was defined by a unique TCRB CDR3 sequence. To calculate repertoire overlap between two samples, the template counts of each clone were considered relative to each sample's total templates. V-gene usage measured by flow cytometry correlated with TCRB sequencing V-gene usage, with a Spearman r of less than 0.65. The table was pulled from immuneACCESS by TCRdb, which kept in-frame rearrangements only. Such tables lose some clones; where checked, under half of the loss comes from unresolved V genes, and the rest has no known cause. Clone size and the V and J calls come from that table; the DNA yielded D and trimming. Counted in this sample were over 8,500 clones; around four fifths of them appeared once. The top ten constitute 8% to 10% of the sample.

On an AutoMACS, CD4+ and CD8+ cells were isolated via positive magnetic bead selection, and their purity was verified by flow cytometry. A TCR V beta antibody panel was used in flow cytometry to screen first for clonal expansions, which were then characterized by TCRB deep sequencing of sorted CD8+ fractions. Peripheral blood mononuclear cells were isolated by Ficoll-Paque PLUS density gradient separation. Using Nucleospin Tissue or Tissue XS kits, DNA was extracted from CD4-enriched, CD8-enriched or PBMC samples, with quantification by a Qubit 2.0 fluorometer. The V and J genes are TRBV28 and TRBJ2-1, with TRBD2 perhaps the D gene, on 5 matching bases. This TCR came from a woman aged 55-70 years with rheumatoid arthritis. Sequenced material: CD8+ T cells sorted from blood. The CDR3 protein: CASSLAGHEQFF. The nucleotide sequence is TGTGCCAGCAGTTTAGCGGGTCATGAGCAGTTCTTC.